Shown below are 25 T cell receptor beta chains from a single sample sequenced in a study of regulatory T cells in long-lasting Graves disease. As to time point: newly diagnosed GD, antithyroid drugs for less than 3 months. From PBMCs, RNA was extracted and then used to make the TCR library. CDR3 regions were amplified by Arm-PCR using iRepertoire HTBI primers to build TCR beta libraries. TCRdb processed the multiplex PCR reads anew with MiXCR; each CDR3 protein has one entry. The sample shows approximately 470,000 distinct CDR3 sequences, 16% of them seen only once. The data also belong to a second study, concerning T cells in Graves' hyperthyroidism and ophthalmopathy.

The sequences come from peripheral blood mononuclear cells (PBMCs), collected at new diagnosis, from a patient treated with antithyroid drugs. All receptors derive from a man aged 40-50 years with Graves disease.

This clonotype was observed at least ten times. As DNA, the CDR3 is TGTGCCAGTGTCTTCAGCGGGTACAACCAAGAGACCCAGTACTTC. Amino acid sequence: CASVFSGYNQETQYF. The chain links TRBV6-2 or TRBV6-3 to TRBJ2-5; maybe TRBD2 (6 bases). CDR1 MNHEY and CDR2 SVGEGT come from the germline V gene. This CDR3 spans 15 amino acids. V was clipped by 9 bases and J by 0 bases, with 17 bases between them.

Concerning this clonotype itself: A read error is possible here, since a much larger clone lies one base away. CDR3 nucleotides: TGCGCCGGCAGCCCGGACAGGGGGCGTCACAATGAGCAGTTCTTC. Translating gives CAGSPDRGRHNEQFF. The chain uses TRBV5-1 and TRBJ2-1; 11 bases line up with TRBD1. CDR1 and CDR2 from the germline V gene are SGHRS and YFSETQ. The CDR3 is 15 amino acids.

The chain carries TRBV7-6 and TRBJ2-7, with 9 bases matching TRBD2. Trimming took 1 base from V and 5 from J; bases not matched to a gene: 6. Germline CDR1 reads SGHVS; CDR2 reads FNYEAQ. The CDR3 runs 15 residues. The CDR3 region is CASSLVSGSSNEQYF. The CDR3 DNA reads TGTGCCAGCAGCTTAGTTAGCGGGAGTAGTAACGAGCAGTACTTC.

The V gene is TRBV9, the J gene TRBJ2-2; no firm D call. V lost 0 bases and J 1 base, leaving 13 bases between the germline ends. Germline loops: CDR1 SGDLS, CDR2 YYNGEE. The CDR3 is 17 residues long. The CDR3 sequence is CASSVGGWVRNTGELFF. The DNA of the CDR3 is TGTGCCAGCAGCGTAGGTGGGTGGGTGCGGAACACCGGGGAGCTGTTTTTT.

This chain connects TRBV20-1 to TRBJ2-7, with D possibly TRBD2 on 6 matching bases. The germline V gene has CDR1 DFQATT and CDR2 SNEGSKA (reference sequence). The V gene lost 4 bases and the J gene lost 5 bases, with 12 bases spanning the gap. This CDR3 comprises 12 residues. Written as DNA, the CDR3 is TGCAGTGCTATGCGGGGTCGCCACGAGCAGTACTTC. It specifies CSAMRGRHEQYF.

This clonotype appeared many times. The chain couples TRBV2 to TRBJ1-5; 7 nucleotides match TRBD1. V lost 2 bases to trimming and J lost 6 bases; unmatched junction nucleotides: 4. This CDR3 comprises 14 residues. Per germline, CDR1 SNHLY and CDR2 FYNNEI. CDR3 DNA: TGTGCCAGCAGTGAAAACAGGGGCGGTCAGCCCCAGCATTTT. It codes for CASSENRGGQPQHF.

This clonotype has a count of ten or more. DNA of the CDR3: TGTGCCAGCAGTCAACCGGGACTTTCATACAATGAGCAGTTCTTC. Translating gives CASSQPGLSYNEQFF. V usage is TRBV27 and J usage is TRBJ2-1, with D possibly being TRBD2 (6 bases). The CDR3 has 15 residues. Trimming shortened V by 5 bases and J by 4 bases, and 15 bases separated the two germline ends. Germline V CDR1 and CDR2: MNHEY, SMNVEV (reference sequence).

This clonotype came up many times. The V gene is TRBV30, the J gene TRBJ2-7; D perhaps matches TRBD1 (6 bases). Germline CDR1 is GTSNPN and CDR2 is SVGIG (reference sequence). Trimming stripped 1 base from V and 4 bases from J, with 11 bases between. The CDR3 runs to 13 residues. Here the CDR3 reads CAWSEGHQYEQYF. CDR3 DNA sequence: TGTGCCTGGAGTGAGGGACACCAATACGAGCAGTACTTC.

V gene TRBV20-1 combines with J gene TRBJ2-1; 9 bases agree with TRBD2. Losses at the gene ends were 6 bases for V and 6 bases for J; bases not matched to a gene: 9. CDR1 is DFQATT, CDR2 SNEGSKA, per germline (reference sequence). The CDR3 contains 14 residues. The CDR3 reads CSAEREAGGNEQFF. Here the CDR3 DNA reads TGCAGTGCGGAGCGGGAGGCCGGCGGCAATGAGCAGTTCTTC.

The chain is built from TRBV25-1 and TRBJ1-5; 7 bases line up with TRBD1. Germline V gene sequence: CDR1 MGHDK, CDR2 SYGVNS. CDR3 length: 16 amino acids. V trimming: 4 bases; J trimming: 7 bases; junction bases outside the gene matches: 13. CDR3 sequence: CASSGPGQPGFQPQHF. The CDR3 nucleotides read TGTGCCAGCAGTGGTCCGGGACAGCCGGGTTTCCAGCCCCAGCATTTT.

As regards this clonotype: With only one base between it and a far larger clone, this is likely a read error. The chain employs TRBV12-3 or TRBV12-4 and TRBJ2-7, with 9 bases aligning to TRBD2. J gave up 7 bases and V 3 bases, and 7 bases lay outside the gene matches. This CDR3 contains 14 residues. In DNA form, the CDR3 reads TGTGCCAGCAGTTTCAGCGGGGGGCGGAATGAGCAGTACTTC. This sequence encodes CASSFSGGRNEQYF.

The chain combines TRBV3-1 with TRBJ2-7; no clear D. The length of the CDR3 is 12 residues. CDR1 and CDR2 from the germline V gene are LGHDT and YNNKEL (reference sequence). V shed 6 bases and J shed 0 bases, with 6 bases lying between them. CDR3 loop: CASSHISYEQYF. CDR3 sequence (DNA): TGTGCCAGCAGTCATATCTCCTACGAGCAGTACTTC.

Notes on this clonotype: A much more abundant neighbour one base away suggests this may be a read error. V usage is TRBV20-1 and J usage is TRBJ2-4, with 16 nucleotides matching TRBD2. V lost 6 bases and J lost 13; bases outside the gene matches: 15. The CDR3 length is 16 residues. Germline CDR1 and CDR2: DFQATT and SNEGSKA (reference sequence). Here the CDR3 reads CSAGTSGRGSYNEQYF. CDR3 nucleotides: TGCAGTGCCGGGACTAGCGGGAGGGGCTCCTACAATGAGCAGTACTTC.

This clonotype was picked up many times. The chain uses TRBV5-1 and TRBJ2-7; TRBD1 or TRBD2 may be the D gene (5 bases each). The CDR3 has 15 residues. The germline gives CDR1 SGHRS, CDR2 YFSETQ. V dropped 0 bases and J dropped 6 bases, with 16 bases sitting between them. DNA of the CDR3: TGCGCCAGCAGCTTGGCCCATGTCGAGGGGAGCGAGCAGTACTTC. Protein: CASSLAHVEGSEQYF.

There are many counts of this clonotype. The V gene is TRBV5-1, the J gene TRBJ2-7, with D maybe TRBD1 (5 bases). CDR1 SGHRS and CDR2 YFSETQ come from the germline V gene. The CDR3 is made up of 14 amino acids. V lost 0 bases and J 4 bases, leaving 11 bases between the germline ends. CDR3: CASSLELPGYEQYF. Here the CDR3 DNA reads TGCGCCAGCAGCTTGGAACTGCCAGGGTACGAGCAGTACTTC. Together with reference TRBV5-1 and TRBJ2-7, the CDR3 gives the full variable domain: KAGVTQTPRYLIKTRGQQVTLSCSPISGHRSVSWYQQTPGQGLQFLFEYFSETQRNKGNFPGRFSGRQFSNSRSEMNVSTLELGDSALYLCASSLELPGYEQYFGPGTRLTVT.

This clonotype was counted only a few times. The J gene is TRBJ2-5, the V gene TRBV25-1, with 10 bases identical to TRBD2. CDR3 size: 15 residues. The V gene's germline CDR1 is MGHDK and CDR2 SYGVNS. The ends lost 5 bases at V and 2 bases at J; junction bases unmatched: 5. The CDR3 here is CASSYSGRLQETQYF. The CDR3 coding sequence is TGTGCCAGCAGTTATAGCGGGAGGCTTCAAGAGACCCAGTACTTC. The full variable domain, in which reference TRBV25-1 and TRBJ2-5 provide the parts outside the CDR3, is EADIYQTPRYLVIGTGKKITLECSQTMGHDKMYWYQQDPGMELHLIHYSYGVNSTEKGDLSSESTVSRIRTEHFPLTLESARPSHTSQYLCASSYSGRLQETQYFGPGTRLLVL.

This clonotype was detected many times. CDR3 region: CASSLVPGNSGNTIYF. The CDR3 coding sequence is TGTGCCAGCAGCTTAGTCCCTGGGAACTCTGGAAACACCATATATTTT. This rearrangement joins TRBV7-6 to TRBJ1-3, with no clear D. The germline V gene has CDR1 SGHVS and CDR2 FNYEAQ. CDR3 length equals 16 residues. V shed 1 base and J shed 0 bases, with 10 bases lying between them.

This clonotype was observed a handful of times. A far larger clone is off by one base, so a read error is likely. This rearrangement joins TRBV11-2 to TRBJ2-4, with D tentatively TRBD2 (5 bases). V lost 4 bases to trimming and J lost 13 bases, with 17 bases between them. Germline CDR1 reads SGHAT; CDR2 reads FQNNGV. The CDR3 is 13 residues long. DNA for the CDR3: TGTGCCAGCAGCTCCTCGGACTGGAATGAGCAGTACTTC. It specifies CASSSSDWNEQYF.

This clonotype was detected only a few times. The rearrangement uses TRBV7-8 and TRBJ2-7; 7 bases agree with TRBD1. Germline V lookup: CDR1 SGHVS, CDR2 FQNEAQ. The CDR3 runs 14 residues. V trimming: 5 bases; J trimming: 0 bases; junction bases outside the gene matches: 4. In DNA, the CDR3 is TGTGCCAGCAGCGCCAGGGGGAACTCCTACGAGCAGTACTTC. This codes for CASSARGNSYEQYF.

This clonotype was detected ten times or more. This chain joins TRBV27 and TRBJ2-7; TRBD1 agrees at 7 bases. CDR1 is MNHEY and CDR2 is SMNVEV in the germline V gene (reference sequence). The junction had 10 bases not matched to a gene; V was cut back by 6 bases and J by 2 bases. CDR3 length equals 15 residues. CDR3 protein: CASSKDRSAPYEQYF. CDR3 nucleotides: TGTGCCAGCAGCAAGGACAGGTCGGCACCCTACGAGCAGTACTTC.

In this sample, this clonotype turned up many times. The gene calls are TRBV12-3 or TRBV12-4 and TRBJ1-5, with 8 bases that match TRBD1. With 5 bases clipped from V and 5 bases from J, the junction kept 5 bases outside the gene matches. The CDR3 extends over 14 amino acids. This CDR3 reads CASSRTGRDQPQHF. DNA for the CDR3: TGTGCCAGCAGTAGGACAGGGCGCGATCAGCCCCAGCATTTT.

In this sample, this clonotype turned up many times. Here the CDR3 reads CASGLGGGNTEAFF. DNA of the CDR3: TGTGCTAGTGGTTTGGGTGGGGGGAACACTGAAGCTTTCTTT. This rearrangement joins TRBV12-5 to TRBJ1-1; TRBD1 is a possible D gene (5 bases). This CDR3 has 14 amino acids. Germline V gives CDR1 LGHNT, CDR2 FRNRAP. V shed 1 base and J shed 1 base, with 7 bases lying between them.

Many counts were recorded for this clonotype. The chain has TRBV7-9 and TRBJ2-1; 10 bases align to TRBD1. The junction had 5 bases not matched to a gene; V was cut back by 5 bases and J by 4 bases. Germline CDR1 is SEHNR and CDR2 is FQNEAQ (reference sequence). The CDR3 covers 15 residues. CDR3 DNA sequence: TGTGCCAGCAGCGAGGGACAGGGGCTTTACAATGAGCAGTTCTTC. Translated: CASSEGQGLYNEQFF. Full variable domain (remainder filled in from reference TRBV7-9 and TRBJ2-1): DTGVSQNPRHKITKRGQNVTFRCDPISEHNRLYWYRQTLGQGPEFLTYFQNEAQLEKSRLLSDRFSAERPKGSFSTLEIQRTEQGDSAMYLCASSEGQGLYNEQFFGPGTRLTVL.

On this clonotype itself: This could be a read error, since a much larger clone is one nucleotide away. The chain links TRBV6-2 or TRBV6-3 to TRBJ2-2, with TRBD1 as a possible D gene (6 bases). The CDR3 length is 15 residues. Germline V gives CDR1 MNHEY, CDR2 SVGEGT. CDR3 coding DNA: TGTGCCAGCAGTGCAATACGGACAGTAACCGGGGAGCTGGTTTTT. This encodes CASSAIRTVTGELVF.

This clonotype was counted many times. This sequence joins TRBV2 and TRBJ2-3; D is ambiguous. The germline V gene encodes CDR1 SNHLY and CDR2 FYNNEI. The ends were cut back, 5 bases at V and 0 bases at J, with 3 bases in the middle. This CDR3 is built from 12 residues. CDR3 sequence (DNA): TGTGCCAGCAGTTCAAGCACAGATACGCAGTATTTT. Protein sequence: CASSSSTDTQYF.